What follows is one T cell receptor beta chain and its context. Its antigen is still unknown. This specimen comes from a study of CD8+ T cells in alopecia areata. Study-level background: It was oral tofacitinib, at 5 to 10 mg twice daily, that treated patients received. Study-wide results and caveats: Resident alphabeta T-cell populations of normal skin are likewise subject to sequencing in scalp samples. Especially in alopecia totalis/universalis, lesional scalp showed greater clonality than normal scalp did.

The CDR3 is 15 residues long. Germline trimming cut 1 base from V and 1 base from J; bases unmatched to any gene: 4. Germline V CDR1 and CDR2: GTSNPN, SVGIG (reference sequence). Once RNA had been extracted, it was reverse transcribed into cDNA to act as the sequencing template. Method: immunoSEQ multiplex PCR; TCRdb's copy keeps in-frame clones and lacks some. The table shows about 150,000 clones, with 47% occurring only once. The receptor comes from a human donor with alopecia areata. The sequenced sample consisted of CD4+ T cells sorted from blood. The J gene is TRBJ1-1, the V gene TRBV30; 9 positions match TRBD1. The CDR3 DNA sequence: TGTGCCTGGAGTGACAGGGGGCATTCGAACACTGAAGCTTTCTTT. It specifies CAWSDRGHSNTEAFF.